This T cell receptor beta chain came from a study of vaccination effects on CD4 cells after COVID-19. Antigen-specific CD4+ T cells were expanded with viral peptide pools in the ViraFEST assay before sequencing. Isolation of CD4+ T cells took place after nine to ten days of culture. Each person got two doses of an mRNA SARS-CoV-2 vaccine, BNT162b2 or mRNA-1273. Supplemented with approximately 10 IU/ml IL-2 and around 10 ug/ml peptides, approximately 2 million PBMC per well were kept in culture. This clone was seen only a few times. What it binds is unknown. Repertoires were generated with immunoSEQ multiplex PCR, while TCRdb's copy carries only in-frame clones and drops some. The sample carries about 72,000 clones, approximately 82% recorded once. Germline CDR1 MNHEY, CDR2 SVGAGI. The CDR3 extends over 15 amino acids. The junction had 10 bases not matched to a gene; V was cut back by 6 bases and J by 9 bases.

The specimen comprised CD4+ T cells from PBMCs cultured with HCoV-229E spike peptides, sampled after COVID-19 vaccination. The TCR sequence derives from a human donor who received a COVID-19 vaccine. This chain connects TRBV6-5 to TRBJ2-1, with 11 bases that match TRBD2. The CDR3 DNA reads TGTGCCAGCAGCCTGATATTAGCGGGGGGGAGTGAGCAGTTCTTC. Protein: CASSLILAGGSEQFF.